Listed below are T cell receptor beta chains from one sample, sequenced in a study of T cells in localized non-small cell lung cancer. TCRdb keeps only in-frame clones here, not all; method: immunoSEQ multiplex PCR. The sample lists 37,000 or so clones, over 70% seen once, with roughly 2.5% in the top ten. The input for sequencing was peripheral blood, taken before any cancer treatment. The receptor set was obtained from a woman aged 40-75 years with stage I lung adenocarcinoma. Each CDR3 is given with its conserved first and last residue. A D gene is named only where the DNA matches it firmly. Size tells how often a clone was seen (once, few, many) or the class of an expanded clone, and some rows leave it out.

D gene,clone size,J gene,V gene,CDR3 protein,CDR3 DNA
NA,once,TRBJ2-1,TRBV4-2,CASSQEGGSYNEQFF,TGTGCCAGCAGCCAAGAGGGGGGTTCCTACAATGAGCAGTTCTTC
TRBD1,medium-sized,TRBJ1-6,TRBV29-1,CSVREGAAYNSPLHF,TGCAGCGTCCGGGAGGGGGCCGCCTATAATTCACCCCTCCACTTT
TRBD1,NA,TRBJ2-7,TRBV29-1,CSAGQGDTSYEQYF,TGCAGCGCCGGACAGGGGGATACCTCCTACGAGCAGTACTTC
TRBD1,NA,TRBJ2-5,TRBV30,CAWRLQGDETQYF,TGTGCCTGGCGCCTCCAGGGGGATGAGACCCAGTACTTC
TRBD1,once,TRBJ2-3,TRBV7-6,CASSSWDRLSGDTQYF,TGTGCCAGCAGCTCCTGGGACAGACTTTCAGGGGATACGCAGTATTTT
NA,NA,TRBJ1-6,TRBV28,CASSLGPPGGYNSPLHF,TGTGCCAGCAGTTTAGGCCCCCCCGGGGGGTATAATTCACCCCTCCACTTT
TRBD1,NA,TRBJ2-5,TRBV11-1,CASSSDLTGAGETQYF,TGTGCCAGCAGCTCCGACCTAACAGGGGCCGGAGAGACCCAGTACTTC
NA,NA,TRBJ2-7,TRBV7-2,CASSLGAYEQYF,TGTGCCAGCAGCTTAGGGGCCTACGAGCAGTACTTC
TRBD2,once,TRBJ2-3,TRBV19,CASSGLADHTDTQYF,TGTGCCAGTAGCGGACTAGCGGATCACACAGATACGCAGTATTTT
NA,NA,TRBJ1-6,TRBV18,CASSPLGSGAENSPLHF,TGTGCCAGCTCACCACTCGGGTCAGGGGCGGAAAATTCACCCCTCCACTTT
NA,few,TRBJ1-2,TRBV5-6,CASSPGTLTFYGYTF,TGTGCCAGCAGCCCTGGGACGCTCACATTCTATGGCTACACCTTC
TRBD1,once,TRBJ1-5,TRBV19,CATKDREVSQPQHF,TGTGCCACTAAGGACAGGGAGGTTAGTCAGCCCCAGCATTTT
TRBD2,NA,TRBJ2-7,TRBV27,CASWASGSPRLPSYEQYF,TGTGCCTCTTGGGCCAGCGGGAGCCCAAGACTACCTTCCTACGAGCAGTACTTC
NA,NA,TRBJ2-7,TRBV28,CASTDSIGGQYF,TGTGCCAGCACCGATTCCATAGGAGGGCAGTACTTC
TRBD1,NA,TRBJ2-7,TRBV6-1,CASRGQGWDYEQYF,TGTGCCAGCAGGGGACAGGGCTGGGACTACGAGCAGTACTTC
TRBD1,few,TRBJ2-3,TRBV7-9,CASSLQYGQGSDTQYF,TGTGCCAGCAGCTTACAGTACGGACAGGGTTCGGATACGCAGTATTTT
TRBD2,NA,TRBJ2-1,TRBV4-2,CASSQEPSGTYNEQFF,TGTGCCAGCAGCCAAGAACCTAGCGGGACCTACAATGAGCAGTTCTTC
NA,NA,TRBJ2-5,TRBV30,CAWSGGRETQYF,TGTGCCTGGAGTGGGGGTCGGGAGACCCAGTACTTC
TRBD2,NA,TRBJ2-3,TRBV18,CASSRTSPSTDTQYF,TGTGCCAGCTCACGGACTAGCCCAAGCACAGATACGCAGTATTTT
TRBD2,few,TRBJ2-5,TRBV11-1,CASSPNAGGPLVSRETQYF,TGTGCCAGCAGCCCTAACGCGGGGGGGCCGCTAGTAAGCAGAGAGACCCAGTACTTC
NA,NA,TRBJ1-5,TRBV19,CASSIGPNNQPQHF,TGTGCCAGTAGTATAGGCCCGAACAATCAGCCCCAGCATTTT
NA,NA,TRBJ2-2,TRBV5-5,CASSLVMGTNTGELFF,TGTGCCAGCAGCTTGGTGATGGGCACGAACACCGGGGAGCTGTTTTTT
NA,NA,TRBJ2-1,TRBV2,CASSEAPAGSNEQFF,TGTGCCAGCAGTGAAGCGCCGGCGGGATCCAATGAGCAGTTCTTC
NA,NA,TRBJ2-6,TRBV6-6,CASSSASPGANVLTF,TGTGCCAGCAGTTCTGCCAGCCCTGGGGCCAACGTCCTGACTTTC
TRBD1,NA,TRBJ2-2,TRBV19,CATRGTGNTGELFF,TGTGCCACCCGAGGGACAGGGAACACCGGGGAGCTGTTTTTT
NA,NA,TRBJ2-1,TRBV27,CASSFQRLITYNEQFF,TGTGCCAGCAGTTTTCAGCGGCTCATTACCTACAATGAGCAGTTCTTC
NA,NA,TRBJ1-1,TRBV6-1,CASSENRDTEAFF,TGTGCCAGCAGTGAAAACCGGGACACTGAAGCTTTCTTT
TRBD1,NA,TRBJ1-2,TRBV7-9,CASSKGQGYGYTF,TGTGCCAGCAGCAAAGGACAGGGGTATGGCTACACCTTC
TRBD2,once,TRBJ2-1,TRBV20-1,CSADLREGQFF,TGCAGTGCGGACCTCAGGGAGGGGCAGTTCTTC
NA,few,TRBJ1-1,TRBV7-9,CASSLDREGAFF,TGTGCCAGCAGCTTAGACAGGGAGGGAGCTTTCTTT
NA,NA,TRBJ2-7,TRBV6-1,CASRRQGGGEQYF,TGTGCCAGCAGGAGACAGGGAGGAGGCGAGCAGTACTTC
NA,NA,TRBJ1-2,TRBV25-1,CASSDLPGTRGYTF,TGTGCCAGCAGTGACCTCCCCGGGACTAGGGGCTACACCTTC
TRBD1,NA,TRBJ1-5,TRBV18,CASSPPGRAGGYSNQPQHF,TGTGCCAGCTCACCTCCCGGTCGAGCAGGGGGTTATAGCAATCAGCCCCAGCATTTT
TRBD2,once,TRBJ2-1,TRBV7-3,CASSPGLAGGSSLYNEQFF,TGTGCCAGCAGCCCGGGACTAGCGGGAGGGTCCTCTCTCTACAATGAGCAGTTCTTC
TRBD1,once,TRBJ2-7,TRBV5-1,CASSSMGQGDYEQYF,TGCGCCAGCAGCTCGATGGGACAGGGGGACTACGAGCAGTACTTC
NA,once,TRBJ2-5,TRBV2,CASSNRVYETQYF,TGTGCCAGCAGCAACAGGGTGTACGAGACCCAGTACTTC
NA,NA,TRBJ2-1,TRBV5-6,CASSPGYVNEQFF,TGTGCCAGCAGCCCCGGGTATGTCAATGAGCAGTTCTTC
TRBD2,NA,TRBJ2-1,TRBV11-3,CASSLDQAGTSFYNEQFF,TGTGCCAGCAGCTTAGATCAAGCCGGGACTAGCTTTTACAATGAGCAGTTCTTC
NA,NA,TRBJ2-3,TRBV4-1,CASSQAPGHPLLPSTDTQYF,TGCGCCAGCAGCCAGGCTCCGGGACACCCCCTTTTACCTAGCACAGATACGCAGTATTTT